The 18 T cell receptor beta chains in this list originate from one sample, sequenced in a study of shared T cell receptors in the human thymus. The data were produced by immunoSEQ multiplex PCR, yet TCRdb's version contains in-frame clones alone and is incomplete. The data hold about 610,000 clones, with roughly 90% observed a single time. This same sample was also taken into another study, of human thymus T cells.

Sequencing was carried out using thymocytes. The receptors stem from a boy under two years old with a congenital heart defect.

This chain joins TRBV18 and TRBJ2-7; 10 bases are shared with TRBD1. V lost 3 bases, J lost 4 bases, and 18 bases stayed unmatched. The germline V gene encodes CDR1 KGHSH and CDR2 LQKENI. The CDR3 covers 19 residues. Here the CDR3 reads CASSPIGGTGEPFRYEQYF. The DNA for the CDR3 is TGTGCCAGCTCACCCATTGGGGGGACAGGGGAACCGTTCAGATACGAGCAGTACTTC.

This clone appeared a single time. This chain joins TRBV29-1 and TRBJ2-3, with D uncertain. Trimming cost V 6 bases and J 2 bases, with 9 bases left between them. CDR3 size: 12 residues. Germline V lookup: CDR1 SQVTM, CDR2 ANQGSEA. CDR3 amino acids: CSVNLYTDTQYF. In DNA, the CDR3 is TGCAGCGTGAACTTATACACAGATACGCAGTATTTT.

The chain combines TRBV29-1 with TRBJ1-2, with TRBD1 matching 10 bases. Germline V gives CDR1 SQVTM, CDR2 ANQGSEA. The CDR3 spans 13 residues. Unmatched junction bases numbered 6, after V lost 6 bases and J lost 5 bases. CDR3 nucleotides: TGCAGCGTGGGGGACAGGGGCTTTTATGGCTACACCTTC. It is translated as CSVGDRGFYGYTF.

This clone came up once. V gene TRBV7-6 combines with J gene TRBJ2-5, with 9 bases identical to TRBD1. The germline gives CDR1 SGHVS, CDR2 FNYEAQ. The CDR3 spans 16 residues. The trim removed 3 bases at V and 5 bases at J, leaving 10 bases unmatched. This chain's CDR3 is CASSFNPGQGPETQYF. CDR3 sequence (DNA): TGTGCCAGCAGCTTTAATCCGGGACAGGGTCCGGAGACCCAGTACTTC.

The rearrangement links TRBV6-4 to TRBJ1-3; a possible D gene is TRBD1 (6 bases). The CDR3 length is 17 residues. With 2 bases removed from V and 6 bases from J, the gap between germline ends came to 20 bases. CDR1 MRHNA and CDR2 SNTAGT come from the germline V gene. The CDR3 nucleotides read TGTGCCAGCAGTGACCCCCTGGGGGTTGCAGGGGTAAACACCATATATTTT. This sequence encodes CASSDPLGVAGVNTIYF.

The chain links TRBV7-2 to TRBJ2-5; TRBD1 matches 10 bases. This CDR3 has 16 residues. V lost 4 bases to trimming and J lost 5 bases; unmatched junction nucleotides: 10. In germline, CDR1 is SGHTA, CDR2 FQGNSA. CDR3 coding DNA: TGTGCCAGCAGCTCCACGGACAGGGGGTTTGGGGAGACCCAGTACTTC. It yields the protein CASSSTDRGFGETQYF.

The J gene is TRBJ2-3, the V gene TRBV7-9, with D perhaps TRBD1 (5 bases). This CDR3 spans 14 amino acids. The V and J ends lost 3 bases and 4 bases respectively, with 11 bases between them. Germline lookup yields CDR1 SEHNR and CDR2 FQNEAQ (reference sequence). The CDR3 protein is CASSFGQGPDTQYF. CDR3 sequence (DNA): TGTGCCAGCAGCTTCGGTCAGGGCCCAGATACGCAGTATTTT.

The CDR3 DNA reads as TGTGCCAGCAGCCAAGAGAGGAGAGGGCTGGGCTACGAGCAGTACTTC. It codes for CASSQERRGLGYEQYF. J is TRBJ2-7 and V is TRBV4-2; tentative D call: TRBD2 (5 bases). V was pared by 0 bases and J by 3 bases, with 15 bases between. The CDR3 has 16 residues. CDR1 is LGHNA, CDR2 YNFKEQ, per germline.

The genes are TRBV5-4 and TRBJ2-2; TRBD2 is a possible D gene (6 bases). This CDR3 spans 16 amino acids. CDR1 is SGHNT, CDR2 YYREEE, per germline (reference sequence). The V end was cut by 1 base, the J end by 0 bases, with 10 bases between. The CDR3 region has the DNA TGTGCCAGCAGCTTGACCGGACTACCGAACACCGGGGAGCTGTTTTTT. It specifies CASSLTGLPNTGELFF.

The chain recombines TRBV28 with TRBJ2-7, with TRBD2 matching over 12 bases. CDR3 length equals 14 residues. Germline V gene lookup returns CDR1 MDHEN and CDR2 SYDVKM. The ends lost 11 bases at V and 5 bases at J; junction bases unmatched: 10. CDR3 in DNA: TGTGCCCTCACGACTAGCGGGAGTCTCCACGAGCAGTACTTC. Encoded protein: CALTTSGSLHEQYF.

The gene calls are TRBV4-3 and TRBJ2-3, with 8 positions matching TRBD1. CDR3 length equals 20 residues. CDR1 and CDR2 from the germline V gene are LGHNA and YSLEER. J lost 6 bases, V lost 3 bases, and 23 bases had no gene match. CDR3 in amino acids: CASSQDFPGGSRVLVDTQYF. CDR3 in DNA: TGCGCCAGCAGCCAGGATTTCCCAGGGGGCTCGAGAGTGCTGGTCGATACGCAGTATTTT.

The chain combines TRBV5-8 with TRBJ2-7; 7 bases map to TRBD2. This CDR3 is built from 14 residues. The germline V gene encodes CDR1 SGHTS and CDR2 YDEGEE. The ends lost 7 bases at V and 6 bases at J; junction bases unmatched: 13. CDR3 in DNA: TGTGCCAGCGACCATCGTCAACCGGGGGGCGAGCAGTACTTC. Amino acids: CASDHRQPGGEQYF.

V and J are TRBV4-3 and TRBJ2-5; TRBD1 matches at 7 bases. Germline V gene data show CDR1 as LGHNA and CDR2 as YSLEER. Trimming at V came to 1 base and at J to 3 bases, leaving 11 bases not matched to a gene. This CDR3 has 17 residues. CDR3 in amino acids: CASSQVRDSGIKETQYF. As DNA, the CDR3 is TGCGCCAGCAGCCAAGTGAGGGACAGCGGTATTAAAGAGACCCAGTACTTC.

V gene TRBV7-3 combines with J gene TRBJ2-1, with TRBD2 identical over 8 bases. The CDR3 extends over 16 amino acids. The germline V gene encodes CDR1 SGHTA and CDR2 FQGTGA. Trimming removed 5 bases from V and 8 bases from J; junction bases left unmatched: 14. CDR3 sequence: CASSPQGVAGPDEQFF. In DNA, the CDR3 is TGTGCCAGCAGCCCCCAGGGAGTAGCGGGACCGGATGAGCAGTTCTTC.

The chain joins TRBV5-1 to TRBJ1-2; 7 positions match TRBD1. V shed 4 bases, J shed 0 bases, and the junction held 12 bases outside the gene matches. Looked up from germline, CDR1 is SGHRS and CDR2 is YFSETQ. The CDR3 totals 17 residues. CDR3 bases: TGCGCCAGCAGCCCCGACTCCGACAGGGAACCTAACTATGGCTACACCTTC. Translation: CASSPDSDREPNYGYTF.

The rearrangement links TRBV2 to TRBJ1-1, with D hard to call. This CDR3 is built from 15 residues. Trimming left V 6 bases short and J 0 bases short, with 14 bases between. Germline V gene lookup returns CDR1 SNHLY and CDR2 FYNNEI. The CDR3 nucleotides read TGTGCCAGCAGGAATAGAACACTACTGAACACTGAAGCTTTCTTT. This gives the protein CASRNRTLLNTEAFF.

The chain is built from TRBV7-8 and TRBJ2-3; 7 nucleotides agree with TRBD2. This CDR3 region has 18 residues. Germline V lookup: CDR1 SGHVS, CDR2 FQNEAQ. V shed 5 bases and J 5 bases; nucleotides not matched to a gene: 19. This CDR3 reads CASSPPAGAGEAKDTQYF. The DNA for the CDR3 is TGTGCCAGCAGCCCCCCCGCGGGTGCGGGAGAAGCGAAAGATACGCAGTATTTT.

CDR3 loop: CASSAPGTLTLGEQFF. As DNA, the CDR3 is TGTGCCAGTAGTGCTCCGGGAACCCTCACCCTGGGTGAGCAGTTCTTC. V usage is TRBV19 and J usage is TRBJ2-1, with D perhaps TRBD2 (5 bases). The length of the CDR3 is 16 residues. The germline gives CDR1 LNHDA, CDR2 SQIVND (reference sequence). V dropped 5 bases and J dropped 9 bases, with 23 bases sitting between them. Filled out from reference TRBV19 and TRBJ2-1, the complete variable domain reads DGGITQSPKYLFRKEGQNVTLSCEQNLNHDAMYWYRQDPGQGLRLIYYSQIVNDFQKGDIAEGYSVSREKKESFPLTVTSAQKNPTAFYLCASSAPGTLTLGEQFFGPGTRLTVL.